The present TCR beta chain was sequenced within a study of T cells in women clearing cervical HPV infection. On the study more broadly: Blood came at first lesion visit for cases, post-clearance for controls.

Average input was around 1,100 ng genomic DNA for immunoSEQ TCR beta CDR3 amplification. Sequenced by immunoSEQ multiplex PCR; TCRdb stores in-frame clones only, minus some. The ten top clones account for roughly 36%, within a sample of over 35,000 clones. About this clone itself: Its cognate antigen is unknown. The CDR3 end lies 3 residues beyond the end of the read and is filled in from the germline J gene.

Overall study results and limits: CIN3+ cases had significantly higher TCR richness than controls; evenness did not differ.

Trimming at V came to 6 bases and at J to 0 bases, leaving 6 bases not matched to a gene. The germline V gene encodes CDR1 SGHRS and CDR2 YFSETQ. The CDR3 sequence is 16 residues long. This sequence joins TRBV5-1 and TRBJ2-5; the match to TRBD2 covers 12 bases. Sequencing input: blood buffy coat. The source is a woman aged 18-70 years with a cervical HPV16 infection that either progressed to CIN3+ or cleared (not recorded which). The sequenced part of the CDR3 DNA is TGCGCCAGCAAACCGACTAGCGGGGGTCACCAAGAGACC. Protein: CASKPTSGGHQET. The whole CDR3 sequence reads CASKPTSGGHQETQYF.